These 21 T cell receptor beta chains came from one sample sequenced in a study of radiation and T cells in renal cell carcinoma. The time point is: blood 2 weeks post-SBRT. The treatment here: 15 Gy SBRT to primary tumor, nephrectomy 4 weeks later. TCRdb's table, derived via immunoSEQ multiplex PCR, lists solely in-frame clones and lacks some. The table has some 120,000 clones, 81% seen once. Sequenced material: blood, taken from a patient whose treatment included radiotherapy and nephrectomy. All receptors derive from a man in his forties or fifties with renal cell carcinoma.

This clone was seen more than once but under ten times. DNA of the CDR3: TGTGCCAGCAGCTTAAATTGGGACAGGCCCAATGAGCAGTTCTTC. This encodes CASSLNWDRPNEQFF. The chain carries TRBV7-3 and TRBJ2-1, with 8 bases fitting TRBD1. Germline CDR1 is SGHTA and CDR2 is FQGTGA. This CDR3 has 15 residues. Trimming at V came to 1 base and at J to 6 bases, leaving 5 bases not matched to a gene.

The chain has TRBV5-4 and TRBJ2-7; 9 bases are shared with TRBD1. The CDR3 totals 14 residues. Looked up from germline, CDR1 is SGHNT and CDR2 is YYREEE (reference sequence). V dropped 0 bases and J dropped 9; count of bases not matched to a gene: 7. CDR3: CASSLDRDREGQYF. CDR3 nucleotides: TGTGCCAGCAGCTTGGATCGGGACAGGGAAGGGCAGTACTTC. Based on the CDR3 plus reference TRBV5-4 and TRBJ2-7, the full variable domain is ETGVTQSPTHLIKTRGQQVTLRCSSQSGHNTVSWYQQALGQGPQFIFQYYREEENGRGNFPPRFSGLQFPNYSSELNVNALELDDSALYLCASSLDRDREGQYFGPGTRLTVT.

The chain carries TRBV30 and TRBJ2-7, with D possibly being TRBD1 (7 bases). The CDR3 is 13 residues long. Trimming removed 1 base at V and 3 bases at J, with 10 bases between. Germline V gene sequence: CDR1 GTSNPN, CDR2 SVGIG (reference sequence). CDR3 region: CAWSAGGGYEQYF. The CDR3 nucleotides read TGTGCCTGGAGTGCAGGGGGAGGCTACGAGCAGTACTTC.

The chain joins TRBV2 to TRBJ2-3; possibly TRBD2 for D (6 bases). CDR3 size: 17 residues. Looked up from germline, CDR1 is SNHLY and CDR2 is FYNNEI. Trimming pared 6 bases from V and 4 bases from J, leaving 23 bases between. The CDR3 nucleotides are TGTGCCAGCAGGGATCCCCGGGACTTTAGTCCCCCAGATACGCAGTATTTT. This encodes CASRDPRDFSPPDTQYF. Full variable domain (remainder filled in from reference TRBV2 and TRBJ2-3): EPEVTQTPSHQVTQMGQEVILRCVPISNHLYFYWYRQILGQKVEFLVSFYNNEISEKSEIFDDQFSVERPDGSNFTLKIRSTKLEDSAMYFCASRDPRDFSPPDTQYFGPGTRLTVL.

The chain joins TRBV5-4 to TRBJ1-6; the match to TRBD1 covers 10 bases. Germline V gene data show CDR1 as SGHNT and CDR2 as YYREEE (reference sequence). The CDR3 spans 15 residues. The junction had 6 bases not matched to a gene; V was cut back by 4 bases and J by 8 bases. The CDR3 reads CASSRGTGVDSPLHF. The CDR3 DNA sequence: TGTGCCAGCAGCAGGGGGACAGGGGTCGATTCACCCCTCCACTTT.

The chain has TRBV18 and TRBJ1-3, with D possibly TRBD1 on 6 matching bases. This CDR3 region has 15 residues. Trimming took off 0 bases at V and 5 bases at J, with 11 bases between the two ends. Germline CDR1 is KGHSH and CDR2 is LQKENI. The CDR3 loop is CASSPPVQGRNTIYF. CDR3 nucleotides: TGTGCCAGCTCACCACCGGTACAGGGCAGAAACACCATATATTTT.

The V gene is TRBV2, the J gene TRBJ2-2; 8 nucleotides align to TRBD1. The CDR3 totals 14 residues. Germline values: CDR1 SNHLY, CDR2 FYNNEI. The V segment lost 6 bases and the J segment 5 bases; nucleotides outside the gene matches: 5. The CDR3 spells CASSTDRETGELFF. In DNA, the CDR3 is TGTGCCAGCAGCACGGACAGGGAGACCGGGGAGCTGTTTTTT.

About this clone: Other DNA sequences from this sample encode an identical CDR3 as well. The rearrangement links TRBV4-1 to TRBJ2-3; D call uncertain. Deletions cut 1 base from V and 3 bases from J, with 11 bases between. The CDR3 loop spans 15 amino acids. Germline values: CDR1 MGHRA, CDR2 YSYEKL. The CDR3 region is CASSQVSGTTDTQYF. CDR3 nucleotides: TGCGCCAGCAGCCAAGTAAGTGGTACGACAGATACGCAGTATTTT.

The CDR3 nucleotides read TGTGCCAGCAGCTATCAGGGGGCGAACACTGAAGCTTTCTTT. It yields the protein CASSYQGANTEAFF. The J gene is TRBJ1-1, the V gene TRBV5-4; 8 nucleotides line up with TRBD1. Germline CDR1 SGHNT, CDR2 YYREEE (reference sequence). This CDR3 has 14 residues. Trimming took 3 bases from V and 1 from J; bases not matched to a gene: 2. The whole variable domain, remainder taken from reference TRBV5-4 and TRBJ1-1, is ETGVTQSPTHLIKTRGQQVTLRCSSQSGHNTVSWYQQALGQGPQFIFQYYREEENGRGNFPPRFSGLQFPNYSSELNVNALELDDSALYLCASSYQGANTEAFFGQGTRLTVV.

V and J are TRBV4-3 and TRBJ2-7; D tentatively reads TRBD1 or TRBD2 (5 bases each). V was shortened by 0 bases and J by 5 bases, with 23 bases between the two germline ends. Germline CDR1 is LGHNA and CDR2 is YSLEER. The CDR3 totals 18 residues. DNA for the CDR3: TGCGCCAGCAGCCAAGATCGCGGTGGTATGGGGGTCTGGAACGAGCAGTACTTC. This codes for CASSQDRGGMGVWNEQYF.

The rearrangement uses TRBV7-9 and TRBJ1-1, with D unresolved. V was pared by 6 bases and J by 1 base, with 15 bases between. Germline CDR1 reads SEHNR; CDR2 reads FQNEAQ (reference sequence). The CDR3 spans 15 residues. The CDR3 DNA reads TGTGCCAGCAGTTCAACTAGGACGTCGAACACTGAAGCTTTCTTT. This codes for CASSSTRTSNTEAFF.

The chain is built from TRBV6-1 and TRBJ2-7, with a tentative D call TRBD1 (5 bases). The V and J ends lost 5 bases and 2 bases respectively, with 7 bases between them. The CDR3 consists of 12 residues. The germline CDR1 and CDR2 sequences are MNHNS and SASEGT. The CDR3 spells CASSWGPYEQYF. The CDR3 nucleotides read TGTGCCAGCAGTTGGGGCCCCTACGAGCAGTACTTC.

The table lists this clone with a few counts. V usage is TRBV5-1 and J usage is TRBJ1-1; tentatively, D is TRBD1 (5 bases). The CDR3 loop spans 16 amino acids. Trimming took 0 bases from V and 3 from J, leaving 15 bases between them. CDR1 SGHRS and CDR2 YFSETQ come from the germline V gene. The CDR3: CASSLAEGGGDTEAFF. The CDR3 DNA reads TGCGCCAGCAGCTTGGCAGAGGGCGGGGGAGACACTGAAGCTTTCTTT.

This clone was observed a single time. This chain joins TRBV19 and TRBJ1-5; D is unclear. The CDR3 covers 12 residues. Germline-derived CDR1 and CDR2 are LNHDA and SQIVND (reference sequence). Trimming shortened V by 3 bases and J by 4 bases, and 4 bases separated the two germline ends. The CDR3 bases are TGTGCCAGTAGTATCCCTAATCAGCCCCAGCATTTT. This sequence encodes CASSIPNQPQHF.

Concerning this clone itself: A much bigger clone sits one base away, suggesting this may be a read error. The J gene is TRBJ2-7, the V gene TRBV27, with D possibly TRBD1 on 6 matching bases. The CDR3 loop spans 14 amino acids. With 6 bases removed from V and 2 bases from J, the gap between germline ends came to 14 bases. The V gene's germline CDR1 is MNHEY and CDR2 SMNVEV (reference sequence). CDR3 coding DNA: TGTGCCAGCAGAGGGCAGGGGAAGGCCTACGAGCAGTACTTC. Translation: CASRGQGKAYEQYF.

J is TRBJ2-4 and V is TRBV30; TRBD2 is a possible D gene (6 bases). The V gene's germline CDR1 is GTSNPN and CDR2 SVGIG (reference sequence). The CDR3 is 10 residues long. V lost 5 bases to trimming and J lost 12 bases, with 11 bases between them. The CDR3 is CAWGSSAQYF. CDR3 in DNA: TGTGCCTGGGGATCTAGCGCTCAGTACTTC.

The CDR3 DNA reads as TGTGCCAGCAGCTTAGCAGTACAAGAGACCCAGTACTTC. This encodes CASSLAVQETQYF. The chain combines TRBV7-2 with TRBJ2-5, with unresolved D. The CDR3 runs 13 residues. With 0 bases removed from V and 2 bases from J, the gap between germline ends came to 4 bases. The V gene's germline CDR1 is SGHTA and CDR2 FQGNSA.

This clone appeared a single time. In DNA form, the CDR3 reads TGTGCCAGCAGTTTACCTGTGGTAGATGAGCAGTTCTTC. Protein: CASSLPVVDEQFF. The chain employs TRBV6-5 and TRBJ2-1; no reliable D call. The germline gives CDR1 MNHEY, CDR2 SVGAGI. Trimming pared 4 bases from V and 8 bases from J, leaving 12 bases between. The CDR3 spans 13 residues.

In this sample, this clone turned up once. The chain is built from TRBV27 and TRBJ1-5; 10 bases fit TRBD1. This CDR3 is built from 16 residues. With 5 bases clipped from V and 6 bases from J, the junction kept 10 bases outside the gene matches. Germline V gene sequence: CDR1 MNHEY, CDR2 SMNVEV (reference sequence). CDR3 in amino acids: CASSPKPGQGSQPQHF. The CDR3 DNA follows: TGTGCCAGCAGTCCTAAACCGGGACAGGGGAGTCAGCCCCAGCATTTT.

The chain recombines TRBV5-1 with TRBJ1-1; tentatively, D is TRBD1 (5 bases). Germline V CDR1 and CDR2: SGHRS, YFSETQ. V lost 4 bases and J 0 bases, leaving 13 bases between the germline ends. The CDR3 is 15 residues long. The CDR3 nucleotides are TGCGCCAGCAGCCCGGAGACAGTATTGAACACTGAAGCTTTCTTT. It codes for CASSPETVLNTEAFF.

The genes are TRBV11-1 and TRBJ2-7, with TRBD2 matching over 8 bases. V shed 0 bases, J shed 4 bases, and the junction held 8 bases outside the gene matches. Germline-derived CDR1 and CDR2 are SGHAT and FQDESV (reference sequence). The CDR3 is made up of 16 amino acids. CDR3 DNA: TGTGCCAGCAGCTTAGCGGCGGCTAGCGGGCCGTACGAGCAGTACTTC. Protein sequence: CASSLAAASGPYEQYF.